These 8 T cell receptor beta chains were all obtained from the same sample, sequenced in a study of blood T cell repertoires in COVID-19. Repertoires were generated with immunoSEQ multiplex PCR, while TCRdb's copy carries only in-frame clones and drops some. The sample holds about 480,000 clones, around 89% seen once. The material sequenced was peripheral blood. The receptors originated from a woman aged 45 to 65 with COVID-19, enrolled during active disease.

J is TRBJ1-2 and V is TRBV29-1; D is unclear. V was cut by 0 bases and J by 5 bases, with 10 bases left in between. This CDR3 has 13 residues. Germline V lookup: CDR1 SQVTM, CDR2 ANQGSEA. The CDR3 is CSVEDHPGYGYTF. The CDR3 DNA follows: TGCAGCGTTGAAGATCACCCGGGGTATGGCTACACCTTC.

The V and J genes are TRBV5-1 and TRBJ2-5, with 8 bases fitting TRBD2. This CDR3 has 15 amino acids. Germline trimming cut 4 bases from V and 5 bases from J; bases unmatched to any gene: 10. CDR1 SGHRS and CDR2 YFSETQ come from the germline V gene. In nucleotides, the CDR3 is TGCGCCAGCAGCAGCAGTACGGGGGGGCCTGAGACCCAGTACTTC. Protein sequence: CASSSSTGGPETQYF.

The rearrangement links TRBV28 to TRBJ1-5, with D uncertain. The CDR3 length is 14 residues. Germline V gene lookup returns CDR1 MDHEN and CDR2 SYDVKM. Trimming left V 7 bases short and J 2 bases short, with 12 bases between. The CDR3 DNA reads as TGTGCCAGCACCACGGGAACAGGCAATCAGCCCCAGCATTTT. Translated, it gives CASTTGTGNQPQHF.

V is TRBV30 and J is TRBJ2-7; 8 bases match TRBD1. Germline V CDR1 and CDR2: GTSNPN, SVGIG (reference sequence). V was pared by 2 bases and J by 4 bases, with 10 bases of the junction left unmatched. This CDR3 has 15 amino acids. The CDR3 DNA reads TGTGCCTGGAGTCAGGCCGACAGGGGTTGGTACGAGCAGTACTTC. It codes for CAWSQADRGWYEQYF.

This clone was observed once. The CDR3 protein is CASSEDREYEQYF. The CDR3, as DNA: TGTGCCAGCAGCGAGGACAGGGAGTACGAGCAGTACTTC. This chain joins TRBV5-6 and TRBJ2-7; 8 nucleotides align to TRBD1. This CDR3 comprises 13 residues. The germline gives CDR1 SGHDT, CDR2 YYEEEE. J lost 4 bases, V lost 4 bases, and 4 bases had no gene match.

The chain employs TRBV5-1 and TRBJ2-5; D is undetermined. V lost 1 base to trimming and J lost 2 bases, with 6 bases between them. The germline V gene encodes CDR1 SGHRS and CDR2 YFSETQ. The CDR3 contains 13 residues. The CDR3 sequence: CASSLSVQETQYF. DNA of the CDR3: TGCGCCAGCAGCTTGTCGGTTCAAGAGACCCAGTACTTC.

This chain links TRBV28 with TRBJ1-2; 12 nucleotides match TRBD1. The junction had 10 bases not matched to a gene; V was cut back by 4 bases and J by 10 bases. Germline V gives CDR1 MDHEN, CDR2 SYDVKM. The CDR3 sequence is 15 residues long. CDR3 protein: CASSSPAGTGGIYTF. In DNA, the CDR3 is TGTGCCAGCAGTTCACCAGCCGGGACAGGGGGCATCTACACCTTC.

The gene calls are TRBV6-1 and TRBJ1-2; no reliable D call. CDR3 length: 13 amino acids. Germline V gene lookup returns CDR1 MNHNS and CDR2 SASEGT. V was clipped by 2 bases and J by 2 bases, with 6 bases between them. The DNA of the CDR3 is TGTGCCAGCAGTGAATCGAGGAACTATGGCTACACCTTC. Amino acids: CASSESRNYGYTF.